The rows below give T cell receptor beta chains drawn from one sample of a study of technical replicates of blood from several donors. This table comes from immunoSEQ multiplex PCR, and its TCRdb copy is limited to in-frame clones, with some not included. The repertoire holds roughly 90,000 clones, with over 85% as singletons. Specimen: T cells isolated from PBMCs. These receptors were obtained from a human donor in good health. Each CDR3 is given with its conserved first and last residue. Fields, in order: V gene, clone size, J gene, D gene, CDR3 DNA, CDR3 protein. A D gene is named only where the DNA matches it firmly. For some rows the clone size is stated as once, few or many, or as a class when expanded; others skip it.

V: TRBV5-4
size: -
J: TRBJ2-1
D: TRBD1
DNA: TGTGCCAGCACCGAGGACAGGGACACGGATGAGCAGTTCTTC
CDR3: CASTEDRDTDEQFF

V: TRBV29-1
size: -
J: TRBJ2-2
D: TRBD2
DNA: TGCAGCGTTGATATAGCGGGATCCGGGGAGCTGTTTTTT
CDR3: CSVDIAGSGELFF

V: TRBV27
size: -
J: TRBJ2-1
D: -
DNA: TGTGCCAGCAGTTTATTGGGGAGCTCCTACAATGAGCAGTTCTTC
CDR3: CASSLLGSSYNEQFF

V: TRBV27
size: -
J: TRBJ2-7
D: TRBD2
DNA: TGTGCCAGCAGTATAGACTATAGCGGGGCCAACGAGCAGTACTTC
CDR3: CASSIDYSGANEQYF

V: TRBV27
size: -
J: TRBJ2-7
D: TRBD2
DNA: TGTGCCAGCAGTCCTCTAGCGGGAGGGCCCTACGAGCAGTACTTC
CDR3: CASSPLAGGPYEQYF

V: TRBV28
size: -
J: TRBJ1-5
D: -
DNA: TGTGCCAGCAGTTTATGGGCCCGGGGGAGCAATCAGCCCCAGCATTTT
CDR3: CASSLWARGSNQPQHF

V: TRBV2
size: -
J: TRBJ1-1
D: TRBD1
DNA: TGTGCCAGCCTTCCACCAACAGGGGCCGCGAACACTGAAGCTTTCTTT
CDR3: CASLPPTGAANTEAFF

V: TRBV18
size: -
J: TRBJ2-7
D: -
DNA: TGTGCCAGCTCACCCTCGGTACTGCCCGGCGAGCAGTACTTC
CDR3: CASSPSVLPGEQYF

V: TRBV12-2
size: -
J: TRBJ1-1
D: -
DNA: TGTGCAAGTCGCTTAGAGGGGGACAGGGACCAGATGAACACTGAAGCTTTCTTT
CDR3: CASRLEGDRDQMNTEAFF

V: TRBV15
size: once
J: TRBJ2-5
D: -
DNA: TGTGCCACCAGCACCCCCGCGCGGGGACGAGAGACCCAGTACTTC
CDR3: CATSTPARGRETQYF

V: TRBV2
size: once
J: TRBJ1-5
D: -
DNA: TGTGCCAGCACCGGCAGGGGCAATCAGCCCCAGCATTTT
CDR3: CASTGRGNQPQHF

V: TRBV18
size: -
J: TRBJ1-5
D: -
DNA: TGTGCCAGCTCACCGGTCTTAACAGGAGATCAGCCCCAGCATTTT
CDR3: CASSPVLTGDQPQHF

V: TRBV30
size: -
J: TRBJ1-2
D: TRBD1
DNA: TGTGCCTGGAGTGTAACAGGGGCATTCAATGGCTACACCTTC
CDR3: CAWSVTGAFNGYTF

V: TRBV19
size: -
J: TRBJ2-7
D: -
DNA: TGTGCCACCTCCTCCCGGGGTGCCCACGAGCAGTACTTC
CDR3: CATSSRGAHEQYF

V: TRBV4-1
size: -
J: TRBJ2-7
D: TRBD1
DNA: TGCGCCAGCAGCCTTACCGACAGGGCTTACGAGCAGTACTTC
CDR3: CASSLTDRAYEQYF

V: TRBV2
size: -
J: TRBJ2-7
D: -
DNA: TGTGCCAGCAGCAGAGGTACGGCCCCTATCGAGCAGTACTTC
CDR3: CASSRGTAPIEQYF

V: TRBV4-2
size: -
J: TRBJ2-3
D: TRBD2
DNA: TGTGCCAGCAGCCAGGGGACTAGCTCAGATACGCAGTATTTT
CDR3: CASSQGTSSDTQYF

V: TRBV29-1
size: -
J: TRBJ2-5
D: TRBD2
DNA: TGCAGCGTCTGGACTAGCTCCGACGGGGCCCAGTACTTC
CDR3: CSVWTSSDGAQYF

V: TRBV19
size: -
J: TRBJ2-3
D: -
DNA: TGTGCCAGTAGTGCCCGACTCTACACAGATACGCAGTATTTT
CDR3: CASSARLYTDTQYF

V: TRBV19
size: -
J: TRBJ2-2
D: -
DNA: TGTGCCAGTAGTATCCACGGAGCTATGGGGGAGCTGTTTTTT
CDR3: CASSIHGAMGELFF

V: TRBV9
size: few
J: TRBJ1-1
D: TRBD1
DNA: TGTGCCAGCAGCGCGCGGGACAGGGCGGTCACTGAAGCTTTCTTT
CDR3: CASSARDRAVTEAFF

V: TRBV5-1
size: -
J: TRBJ2-2
D: -
DNA: TGCGCCAGCAGCTTAAAGGAAGGGGCTACCGGGGAGCTGTTTTTT
CDR3: CASSLKEGATGELFF

V: TRBV6-5
size: -
J: TRBJ2-7
D: TRBD1
DNA: TGTGCCAGCCGACAGGGACCCTACGAGCAGTACTTC
CDR3: CASRQGPYEQYF

V: TRBV11-3
size: -
J: TRBJ2-5
D: TRBD2
DNA: TGTGCCAGCAGCCTGGGACTAGCGGGGGTCGGGGAGACCCAGTACTTC
CDR3: CASSLGLAGVGETQYF

V: TRBV19
size: -
J: TRBJ2-7
D: TRBD1
DNA: TGTGCCAGTAGTATAAGCTTCCGGCAGGGGGCTTTCCCCTACGAGCAGTACTTC
CDR3: CASSISFRQGAFPYEQYF

V: TRBV5-4
size: -
J: TRBJ2-2
D: TRBD1
DNA: TGTGCCAGCAGCTTGGTGGGACAGATCCCCGGGGAGCTGTTTTTT
CDR3: CASSLVGQIPGELFF

V: TRBV7-9
size: -
J: TRBJ1-5
D: TRBD1
DNA: TGTGCCAGCAGCTCTTCGACAGGGGCTCAGCCCCAGCATTTT
CDR3: CASSSSTGAQPQHF

V: TRBV4-2
size: -
J: TRBJ2-1
D: -
DNA: TGTGCCAGCAGCCAAGAGAGGGGGTGGGGGCATGAGCAGTTCTTC
CDR3: CASSQERGWGHEQFF

V: TRBV28
size: -
J: TRBJ1-6
D: -
DNA: TGTGCCAGCAGTTTATCCCCCAGAATGTCACCCCTCCACTTT
CDR3: CASSLSPRMSPLHF

V: TRBV10-1
size: -
J: TRBJ1-1
D: TRBD1
DNA: TGCGCCAGCAGTTCGGGGACAGTCCACACTGAAGCTTTCTTT
CDR3: CASSSGTVHTEAFF

V: TRBV23-1
size: -
J: TRBJ2-7
D: -
DNA: TGCGCCAGCAGTCAAGATAAAACTAATTACGAGCAGTACTTC
CDR3: CASSQDKTNYEQYF

V: TRBV6-5
size: -
J: TRBJ1-1
D: TRBD1
DNA: TGTGCCAGCAGCCACGGACAGGGAGTGACTGAAGCTTTCTTT
CDR3: CASSHGQGVTEAFF

V: TRBV5-6
size: -
J: TRBJ2-3
D: -
DNA: TGTGCCAGCAGCTCGGCAGGGGGGACCACAGATACGCAGTATTTT
CDR3: CASSSAGGTTDTQYF

V: TRBV11-1
size: -
J: TRBJ1-1
D: -
DNA: TGTGCCAGCAGCTTTTCAGGCGGGGGGCCGGTTGAAGCTTTCTTT
CDR3: CASSFSGGGPVEAFF

V: TRBV11-1
size: -
J: TRBJ2-7
D: TRBD2
DNA: TGTGCCAGCAGCTTATATTCTAGCGGGACCTACGAGCAGTACTTC
CDR3: CASSLYSSGTYEQYF

V: TRBV4-1
size: -
J: TRBJ2-3
D: TRBD2
DNA: TGCGCCAGCAGCCAAGACCCGGGACTAGCGGGAGCGTCAGATACGCAGTATTTT
CDR3: CASSQDPGLAGASDTQYF

V: TRBV30
size: -
J: TRBJ2-4
D: TRBD1
DNA: TGTGCCTGGGGGACAGGGATTTCACTCGGTATTCAGTACTTC
CDR3: CAWGTGISLGIQYF

V: TRBV13
size: -
J: TRBJ1-3
D: -
DNA: TGTGCCAGCAGTCTACAGGGAAAAGTCCTCCCCTTATATTTT
CDR3: CASSLQGKVLPLYF

V: TRBV30
size: -
J: TRBJ2-1
D: -
DNA: TGTGCCTGGAGTGGAGTGTCTTGGAGCGGAAGCTCCTACAATGAGCAGTTCTTC
CDR3: CAWSGVSWSGSSYNEQFF

V: TRBV30
size: -
J: TRBJ2-3
D: TRBD1
DNA: TGTGCCTGGAGTAGGGGACAGTGGGGAACAGATACGCAGTATTTT
CDR3: CAWSRGQWGTDTQYF

V: TRBV27
size: -
J: TRBJ2-3
D: TRBD1
DNA: TGTGCCAGCAGGGCAACCGGGACAGTCTTCCCAGATACGCAGTATTTT
CDR3: CASRATGTVFPDTQYF

V: TRBV5-1
size: once
J: TRBJ2-7
D: TRBD1
DNA: TGCGCCAGCAGCTTGGGTTGGACAGGACTGCACGAGCAGTACTTC
CDR3: CASSLGWTGLHEQYF

V: TRBV5-1
size: -
J: TRBJ2-5
D: -
DNA: TGCGCCAGCAGCTTGGGACTAGTTCAAGAGACCCAGTACTTC
CDR3: CASSLGLVQETQYF

V: TRBV13
size: once
J: TRBJ2-1
D: TRBD1
DNA: TGTGCCAGCAGTCTACGAAACGGACAGGCCTTCAATGAGCAGTTCTTC
CDR3: CASSLRNGQAFNEQFF

V: TRBV10-1
size: -
J: TRBJ2-7
D: TRBD2
DNA: TGCGCCAGCAGTGACCATAAAGGACTAGTGGGCTACGAGCAGTACTTC
CDR3: CASSDHKGLVGYEQYF

V: TRBV7-8
size: few
J: TRBJ1-1
D: -
DNA: TGTGCCAGCAGCTTACGGGGGAACACTGAAGCTTTCTTT
CDR3: CASSLRGNTEAFF

V: TRBV11-2
size: -
J: TRBJ1-5
D: -
DNA: TGTGCCAGCAGCTTAATGGGTGGGGCCGGGAATCAGCCCCAGCATTTT
CDR3: CASSLMGGAGNQPQHF

V: TRBV7-7
size: -
J: TRBJ2-2
D: TRBD2
DNA: TGTGCCAGCAGCTTAGTCCCTAGCGGTAGAGGGCCGAACACCGGGGAGCTGTTTTTT
CDR3: CASSLVPSGRGPNTGELFF